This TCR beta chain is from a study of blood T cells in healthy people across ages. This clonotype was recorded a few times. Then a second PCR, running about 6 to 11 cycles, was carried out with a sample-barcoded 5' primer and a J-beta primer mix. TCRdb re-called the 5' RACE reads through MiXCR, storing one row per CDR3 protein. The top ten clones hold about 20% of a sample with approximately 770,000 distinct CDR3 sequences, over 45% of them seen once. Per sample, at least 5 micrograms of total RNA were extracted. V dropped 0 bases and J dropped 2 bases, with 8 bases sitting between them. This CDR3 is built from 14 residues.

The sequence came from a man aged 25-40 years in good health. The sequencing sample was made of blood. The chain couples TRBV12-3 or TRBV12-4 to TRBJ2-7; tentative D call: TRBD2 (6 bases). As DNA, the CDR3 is TGTGCCAGCAGTTTAGCGGGAGGAGCCTACGAGCAGTACTTC. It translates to CASSLAGGAYEQYF.